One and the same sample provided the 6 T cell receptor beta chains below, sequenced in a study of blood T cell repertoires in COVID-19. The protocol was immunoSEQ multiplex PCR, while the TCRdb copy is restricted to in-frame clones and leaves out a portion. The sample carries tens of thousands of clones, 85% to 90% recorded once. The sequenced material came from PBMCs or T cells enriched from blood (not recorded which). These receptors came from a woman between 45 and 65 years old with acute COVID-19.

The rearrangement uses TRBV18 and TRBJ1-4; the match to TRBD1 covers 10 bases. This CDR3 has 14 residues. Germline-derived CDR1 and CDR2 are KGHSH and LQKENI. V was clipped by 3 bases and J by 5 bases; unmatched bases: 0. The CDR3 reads CASSPGQGNEKLFF. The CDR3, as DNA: TGTGCCAGCTCACCGGGACAGGGGAATGAAAAACTGTTTTTT.

This CDR3 reads CASSQFLGLAGVGDEQYF. DNA of the CDR3: TGTGCCAGCAGCCAATTTTTGGGACTAGCGGGAGTAGGCGACGAGCAGTACTTC. This chain links TRBV11-2 with TRBJ2-7; 14 bases line up with TRBD2. The CDR3 has 18 amino acids. Unmatched junction bases numbered 14, after V lost 5 bases and J lost 5 bases. From germline, CDR1 is SGHAT and CDR2 FQNNGV.

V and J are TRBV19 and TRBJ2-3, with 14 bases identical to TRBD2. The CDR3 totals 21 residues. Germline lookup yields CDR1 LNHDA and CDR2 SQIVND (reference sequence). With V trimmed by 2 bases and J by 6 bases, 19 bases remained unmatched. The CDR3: CASSITATSGRASPRRDTQYF. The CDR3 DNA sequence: TGTGCCAGTAGTATAACCGCGACTAGCGGGAGGGCCTCGCCTAGGCGCGATACGCAGTATTTT. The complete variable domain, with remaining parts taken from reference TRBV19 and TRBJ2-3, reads DGGITQSPKYLFRKEGQNVTLSCEQNLNHDAMYWYRQDPGQGLRLIYYSQIVNDFQKGDIAEGYSVSREKKESFPLTVTSAQKNPTAFYLCASSITATSGRASPRRDTQYFGPGTRLTVL.

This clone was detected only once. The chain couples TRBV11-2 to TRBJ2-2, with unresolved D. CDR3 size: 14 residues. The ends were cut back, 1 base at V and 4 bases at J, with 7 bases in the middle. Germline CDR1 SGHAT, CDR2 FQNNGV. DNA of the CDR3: TGTGCCAGCAGCTTAGCCGGGTCCACCGGGGAGCTGTTTTTT. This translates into CASSLAGSTGELFF.

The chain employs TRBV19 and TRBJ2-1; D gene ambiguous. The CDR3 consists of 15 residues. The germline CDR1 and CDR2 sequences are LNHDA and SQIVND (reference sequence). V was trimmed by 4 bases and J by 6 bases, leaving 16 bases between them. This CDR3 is CASSTAIPRPNEQFF. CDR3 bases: TGTGCCAGTAGTACGGCAATTCCGCGGCCCAATGAGCAGTTCTTC.

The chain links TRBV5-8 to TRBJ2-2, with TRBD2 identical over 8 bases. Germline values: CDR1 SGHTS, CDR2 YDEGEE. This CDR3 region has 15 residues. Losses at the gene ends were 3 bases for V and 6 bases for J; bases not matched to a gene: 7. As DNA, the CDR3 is TGTGCCAGCAGCTGGCGCGCGGGAGGCCCCGGGGAGCTGTTTTTT. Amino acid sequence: CASSWRAGGPGELFF.